The source of this T cell receptor beta chain is a study of CD8+CD57+ T cells in acquired aplastic anemia. The overall study: Across the sorted CD4+ and CD8+ cells, DNA amounts averaged approximately 3 ug.

TCR beta VDJ and CDR3 profiles were obtained from a genomic DNA template. In TCRdb, the reads were re-called with MiXCR into one record per CDR3 protein. The profile covers roughly 58,000 distinct CDR3 sequences, with roughly 58% appearing a single time and about 2.5% taken by the ten largest. This CDR3 has 14 residues. Germline V gives CDR1 SNHLY, CDR2 FYNNEI. V lost 2 bases and J lost 11, with 17 bases in between. The rearrangement joins TRBV2 to TRBJ2-3, with D possibly matching TRBD2 (5 bases). The sample taken for sequencing was sorted CD4+, CD8+, or CD8+CD57+ T cells (not recorded which) from PBMCs. This clonotype originated in a human donor in good health, serving as a control. The DNA for the CDR3 is TGTGCCAGCAGTGAACAGGACTCTGGCAATGAGCAGTATTTT. Translating gives CASSEQDSGNEQYF.